A selection of T cell receptor beta chains follows, all from one sample in a study of blood T cell repertoires in COVID-19. Sequencing used immunoSEQ multiplex PCR; TCRdb keeps in-frame clones, though not all of them. In the table there are some 240,000 clones, 88% of which are singletons. The specimen was peripheral blood. The receptors stem from an older woman with COVID-19, enrolled during active disease. Each CDR3 is given with its conserved first and last residue. A D gene is named only where the DNA matches it firmly. Only some rows state a clone size, as once, few, many or a class for expanded clones.

clone size	D gene	V gene	J gene	CDR3 DNA	CDR3 protein
NA	NA	TRBV5-1	TRBJ1-4	TGCGCCAGCAGCTCGCTCCACATTAATGAAAAACTGTTTTTT	CASSSLHINEKLFF
once	TRBD1	TRBV2	TRBJ1-5	TGTGCCAGCACCCCCACAGGGGATGGACAGCCCCAGCATTTT	CASTPTGDGQPQHF
NA	NA	TRBV15	TRBJ1-1	TGTGCCACCAGCAAAAATGGCCCGGGGGCTGAAGCTTTCTTT	CATSKNGPGAEAFF
few	TRBD1	TRBV28	TRBJ2-7	TGTGCCAGCACCCCCGGGACAGGGTATTACGAGCAGTACTTC	CASTPGTGYYEQYF
NA	TRBD1	TRBV27	TRBJ1-2	TGTGCCAGCAGTTTGACAGGGAACTATGGCTACACCTTC	CASSLTGNYGYTF
NA	NA	TRBV30	TRBJ2-3	TGTGCCTGGACCGCCAGGGATACGCAGTATTTT	CAWTARDTQYF
NA	NA	TRBV15	TRBJ1-2	TGTGCCACCAGAGCGTCACGGACAGCCTCTGAATATGGCTACACCTTC	CATRASRTASEYGYTF
NA	NA	TRBV19	TRBJ2-1	TGTGCCAGTAGTGGTAGATTAACGGGAGTGGGCTACAATGAGCAGTTCTTC	CASSGRLTGVGYNEQFF
once	TRBD1	TRBV7-8	TRBJ1-2	TGTGCCAGCAGCTTAGTCGAGACAGGGAGCGGCTACACCTTC	CASSLVETGSGYTF
NA	TRBD2	TRBV30	TRBJ2-3	TGTGCCTGGAGAAAGGCGGGGGGCACAGATACGCAGTATTTT	CAWRKAGGTDTQYF